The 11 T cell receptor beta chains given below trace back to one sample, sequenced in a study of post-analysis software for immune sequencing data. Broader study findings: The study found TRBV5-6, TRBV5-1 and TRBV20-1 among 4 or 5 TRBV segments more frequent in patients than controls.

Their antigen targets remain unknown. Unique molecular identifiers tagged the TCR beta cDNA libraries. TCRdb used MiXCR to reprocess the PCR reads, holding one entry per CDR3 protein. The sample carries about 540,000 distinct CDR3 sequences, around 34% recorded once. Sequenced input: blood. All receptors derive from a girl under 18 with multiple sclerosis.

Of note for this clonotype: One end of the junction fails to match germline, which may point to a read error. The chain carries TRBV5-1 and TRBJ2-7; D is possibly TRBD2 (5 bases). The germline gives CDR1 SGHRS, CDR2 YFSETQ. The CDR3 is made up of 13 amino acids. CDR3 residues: CASNLDGLDEQYF. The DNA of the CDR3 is TGCGCCAGCAACTTGGACGGACTGGACGAGCAGTACTTC.

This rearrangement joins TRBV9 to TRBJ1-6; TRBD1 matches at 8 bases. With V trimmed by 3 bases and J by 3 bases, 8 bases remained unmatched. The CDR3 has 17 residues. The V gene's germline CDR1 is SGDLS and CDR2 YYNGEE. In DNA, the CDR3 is TGTGCCAGCAGCGAACGGACAGGGAGAGACTATAATTCACCCCTCCACTTT. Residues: CASSERTGRDYNSPLHF.

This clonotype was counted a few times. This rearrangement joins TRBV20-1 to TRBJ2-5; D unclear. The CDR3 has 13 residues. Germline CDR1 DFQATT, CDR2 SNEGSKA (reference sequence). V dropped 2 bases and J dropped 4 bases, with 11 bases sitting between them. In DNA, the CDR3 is TGCAGTGCTAGAATTGACGGACCAGAGACCCAGTACTTC. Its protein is CSARIDGPETQYF.

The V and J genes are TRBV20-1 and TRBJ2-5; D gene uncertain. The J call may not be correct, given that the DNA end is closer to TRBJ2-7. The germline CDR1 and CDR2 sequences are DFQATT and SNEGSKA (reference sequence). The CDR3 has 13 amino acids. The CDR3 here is CSARARASYEQYF. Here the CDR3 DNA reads TGCAGTGCTAGAGCCCGGGCCAGTTACGAGCAGTACTTC.

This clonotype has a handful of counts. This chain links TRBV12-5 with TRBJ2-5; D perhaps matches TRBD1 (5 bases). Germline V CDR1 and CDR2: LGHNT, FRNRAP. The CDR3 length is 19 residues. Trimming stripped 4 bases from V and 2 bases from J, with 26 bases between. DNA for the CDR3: TGTGCTAGTGGTTCCGGCGACAGTCCAGACCCTATGGTACAAGAGACCCAGTACTTC. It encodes CASGSGDSPDPMVQETQYF.

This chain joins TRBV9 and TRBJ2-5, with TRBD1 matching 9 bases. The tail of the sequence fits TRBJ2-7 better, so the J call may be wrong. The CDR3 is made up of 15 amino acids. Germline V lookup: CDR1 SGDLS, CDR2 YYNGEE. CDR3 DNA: TGTGCCAGCAGCGTAGAGGCGGGACAGGGAGACGAGCAGTACTTC. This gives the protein CASSVEAGQGDEQYF.

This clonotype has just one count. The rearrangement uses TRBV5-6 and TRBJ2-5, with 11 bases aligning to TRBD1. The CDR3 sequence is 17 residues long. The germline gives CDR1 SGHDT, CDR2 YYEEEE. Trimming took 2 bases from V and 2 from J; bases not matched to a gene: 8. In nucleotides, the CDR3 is TGTGCCAGCAGCTTAATGATCCGGGACAGGGGGCAAGAGACCCAGTACTTC. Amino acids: CASSLMIRDRGQETQYF.

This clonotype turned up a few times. The chain's CDR3 is CAISESSEKVTSGSTDTQYF. In DNA, the CDR3 is TGTGCCATCAGTGAGTCTTCGGAAAAAGTTACTAGCGGGAGCACAGATACGCAGTATTTT. The genes are TRBV10-3 and TRBJ2-3, with 9 bases fitting TRBD2. The CDR3 sequence is 20 residues long. Germline values: CDR1 ENHRY, CDR2 SYGVKD. J was trimmed by 0 bases and V by 0 bases; bases with no gene match: 13.

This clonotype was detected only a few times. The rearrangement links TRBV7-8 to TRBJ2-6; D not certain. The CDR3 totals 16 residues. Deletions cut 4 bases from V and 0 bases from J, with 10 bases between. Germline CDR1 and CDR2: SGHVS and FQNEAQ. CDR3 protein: CASSSGRSSGANVLTF. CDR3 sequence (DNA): TGTGCCAGCAGCTCCGGTCGAAGCTCTGGGGCCAACGTCCTGACTTTC. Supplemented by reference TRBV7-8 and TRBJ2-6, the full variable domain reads GAGVSQSPRYKVAKRGQDVALRCDPISGHVSLFWYQQALGQGPEFLTYFQNEAQLDKSGLPSDRFFAERPEGSVSTLKIQRTQQEDSAVYLCASSSGRSSGANVLTFGAGSRLTVL.

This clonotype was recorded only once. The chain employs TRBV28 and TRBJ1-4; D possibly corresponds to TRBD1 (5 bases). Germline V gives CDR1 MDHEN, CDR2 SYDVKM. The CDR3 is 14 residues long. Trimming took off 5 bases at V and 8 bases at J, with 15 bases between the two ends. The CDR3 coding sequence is TGTGCCAGCAGTCCTCAGATGGGGCGAGAAAAACTGTTTTTT. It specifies CASSPQMGREKLFF.

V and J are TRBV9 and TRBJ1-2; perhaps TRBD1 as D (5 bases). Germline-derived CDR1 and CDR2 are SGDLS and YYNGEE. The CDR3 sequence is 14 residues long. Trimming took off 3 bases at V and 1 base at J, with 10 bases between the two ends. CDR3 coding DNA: TGTGCCAGCAGCGCCACTGACAGTAACTATGGCTACACCTTC. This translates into CASSATDSNYGYTF.